This T cell receptor (beta chain) was found in a study of shared clonotypes between healthy human individuals. Sequencing was performed with immunoSEQ multiplex PCR; in TCRdb, only in-frame clones are kept and a portion is missing. The table has about 1 million clones, approximately 76% seen once. The CDR3 consists of 13 residues. Trimming took off 5 bases at V and 5 bases at J, with 12 bases between the two ends. Germline CDR1 MGHDK, CDR2 SYGVNS. The receptor comes from a man between 18 and 35 years old in good health. Material: memory CD4+ T cells sorted from blood. Subset defined: CD45RA-negative fraction. This rearrangement joins TRBV25-1 to TRBJ1-1, with D perhaps TRBD1 (5 bases). The CDR3 sequence is CASSQPGGTEAFF. As DNA, the CDR3 is TGTGCCAGCAGTCAACCCGGGGGGACTGAAGCTTTCTTT.